The clone carrying this T cell receptor beta chain occurred many times. Its antigen is still unknown. Time point given: sample taken at primary tumor resection. There were some 70 donors, all of them untreated patients with early-stage non-small cell lung cancer. The data were obtained in a study of spatial heterogeneity in lung cancer. Findings of the study overall: Tumors with more nonsynonymous mutations had more expanded intratumoral alpha and beta TCRs.

TCRdb redid the calling of the 5' RACE reads with MiXCR, one entry per CDR3 protein. Among 7,500 to 10,000 distinct CDR3 sequences listed, 8.7% were seen once. Germline loops: CDR1 ENHRY, CDR2 SYGVKD. This CDR3 is 16 amino acids long. With V trimmed by 4 bases and J by 4 bases, 7 bases remained unmatched. The receptor comes from a female donor with early-stage non-small cell lung cancer. The sample here was lung tumor tissue, taken at surgery. The chain combines TRBV10-3 with TRBJ2-3, with 11 bases matching TRBD2. The CDR3 nucleotides are TGTGCCATCAGTGTGGGTAGCGGGGGGGCCGCAGATACGCAGTATTTT. The encoded protein is CAISVGSGGAADTQYF.